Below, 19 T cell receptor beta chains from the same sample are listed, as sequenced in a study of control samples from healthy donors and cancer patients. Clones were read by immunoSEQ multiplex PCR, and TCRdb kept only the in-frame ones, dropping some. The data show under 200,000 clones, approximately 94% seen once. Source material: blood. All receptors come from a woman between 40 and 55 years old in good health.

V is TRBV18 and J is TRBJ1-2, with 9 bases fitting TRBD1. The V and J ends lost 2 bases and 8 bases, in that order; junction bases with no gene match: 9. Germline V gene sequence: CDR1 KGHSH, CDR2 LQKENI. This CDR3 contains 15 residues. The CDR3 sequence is CASSPTTGGSEGYTF. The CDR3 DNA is TGTGCCAGCTCACCAACGACAGGGGGTTCGGAAGGCTACACCTTC. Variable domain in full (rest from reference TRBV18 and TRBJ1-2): NAGVMQNPRHLVRRRGQEARLRCSPMKGHSHVYWYRQLPEEGLKFMVYLQKENIIDESGMPKERFSAEFPKEGPSILRIQQVVRGDSAAYFCASSPTTGGSEGYTFGSGTRLTVV.

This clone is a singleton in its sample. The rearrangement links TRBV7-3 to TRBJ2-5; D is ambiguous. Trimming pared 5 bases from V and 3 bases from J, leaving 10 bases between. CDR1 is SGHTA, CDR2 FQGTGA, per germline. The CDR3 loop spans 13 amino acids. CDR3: CASSVGSEETQYF. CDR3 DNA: TGTGCCAGCAGCGTCGGCTCAGAAGAGACCCAGTACTTC.

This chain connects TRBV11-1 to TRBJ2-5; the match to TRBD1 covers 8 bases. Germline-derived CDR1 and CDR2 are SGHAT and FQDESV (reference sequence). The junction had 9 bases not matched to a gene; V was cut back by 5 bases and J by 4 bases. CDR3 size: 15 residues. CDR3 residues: CASSPSAGGLETQYF. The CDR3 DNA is TGTGCCAGCAGCCCTTCGGCAGGGGGCTTAGAGACCCAGTACTTC. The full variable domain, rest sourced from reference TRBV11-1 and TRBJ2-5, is EAEVAQSPRYKITEKSQAVAFWCDPISGHATLYWYRQILGQGPELLVQFQDESVVDDSQLPKDRFSAERLKGVDSTLKIQPAELGDSAMYLCASSPSAGGLETQYFGPGTRLLVL.

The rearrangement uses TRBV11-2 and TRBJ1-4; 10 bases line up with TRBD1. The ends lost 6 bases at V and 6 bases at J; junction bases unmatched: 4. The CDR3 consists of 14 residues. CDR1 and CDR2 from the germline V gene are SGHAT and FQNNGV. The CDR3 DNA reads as TGTGCCAGCAGATTGACAGGGGGCGATGAAAAACTGTTTTTT. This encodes CASRLTGGDEKLFF.

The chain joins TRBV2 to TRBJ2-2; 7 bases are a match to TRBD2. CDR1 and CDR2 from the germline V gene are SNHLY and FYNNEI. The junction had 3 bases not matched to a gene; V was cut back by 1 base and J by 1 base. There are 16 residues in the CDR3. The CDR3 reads CASSEDSSGNTGELFF. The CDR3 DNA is TGTGCCAGCAGTGAAGACTCTAGCGGGAACACCGGGGAGCTGTTTTTT. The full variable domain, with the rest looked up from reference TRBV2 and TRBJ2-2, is EPEVTQTPSHQVTQMGQEVILRCVPISNHLYFYWYRQILGQKVEFLVSFYNNEISEKSEIFDDQFSVERPDGSNFTLKIRSTKLEDSAMYFCASSEDSSGNTGELFFGEGSRLTVL.

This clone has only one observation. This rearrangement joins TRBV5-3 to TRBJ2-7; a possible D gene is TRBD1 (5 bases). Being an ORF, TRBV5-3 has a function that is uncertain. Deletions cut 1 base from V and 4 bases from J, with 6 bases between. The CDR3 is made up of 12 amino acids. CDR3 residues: CARSLRGYEQYF. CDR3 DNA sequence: TGTGCCAGAAGCTTGAGGGGTTACGAGCAGTACTTC.

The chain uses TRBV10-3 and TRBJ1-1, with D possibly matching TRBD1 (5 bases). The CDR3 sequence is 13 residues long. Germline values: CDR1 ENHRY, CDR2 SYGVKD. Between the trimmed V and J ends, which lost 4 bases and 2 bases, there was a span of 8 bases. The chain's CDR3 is CAISGQGNTEAFF. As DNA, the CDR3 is TGTGCCATCAGTGGCCAGGGTAACACTGAAGCTTTCTTT.

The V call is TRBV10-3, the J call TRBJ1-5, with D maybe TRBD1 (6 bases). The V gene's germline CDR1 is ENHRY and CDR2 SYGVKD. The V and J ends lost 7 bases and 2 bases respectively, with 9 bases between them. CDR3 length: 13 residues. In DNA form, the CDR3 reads TGTGCCATCACGGCAGGGGGCAATCAGCCCCAGCATTTT. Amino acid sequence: CAITAGGNQPQHF.

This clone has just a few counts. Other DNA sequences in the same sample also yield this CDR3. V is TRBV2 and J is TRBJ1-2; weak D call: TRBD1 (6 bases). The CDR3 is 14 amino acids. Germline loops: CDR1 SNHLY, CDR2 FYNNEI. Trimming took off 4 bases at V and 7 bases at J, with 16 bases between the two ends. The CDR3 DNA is TGTGCCAGCAGTGCTCGTACAGGGTTTTCTGGCTACACCTTC. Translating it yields CASSARTGFSGYTF. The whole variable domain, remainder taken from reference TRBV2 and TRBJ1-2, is EPEVTQTPSHQVTQMGQEVILRCVPISNHLYFYWYRQILGQKVEFLVSFYNNEISEKSEIFDDQFSVERPDGSNFTLKIRSTKLEDSAMYFCASSARTGFSGYTFGSGTRLTVV.

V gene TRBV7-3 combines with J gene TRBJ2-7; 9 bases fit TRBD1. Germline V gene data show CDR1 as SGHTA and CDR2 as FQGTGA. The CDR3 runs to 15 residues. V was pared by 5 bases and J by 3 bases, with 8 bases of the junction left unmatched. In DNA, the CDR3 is TGTGCCAGCAGCCTAAAAGGGGACAGGGTCTACGAGCAGTACTTC. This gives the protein CASSLKGDRVYEQYF.

The CDR3 DNA sequence: TGTGCGGTTAAGACAGGGACCAACACCGGGGAGCTGTTTTTT. Its translation: CAVKTGTNTGELFF. V gene TRBV19 combines with J gene TRBJ2-2; 7 positions agree with TRBD1. Germline assignment: CDR1 LNHDA and CDR2 SQIVND (reference sequence). The CDR3 is 14 residues long. Combining the CDR3 with reference TRBV19 and TRBJ2-2 gives the whole variable domain DGGITQSPKYLFRKEGQNVTLSCEQNLNHDAMYWYRQDPGQGLRLIYYSQIVNDFQKGDIAEGYSVSREKKESFPLTVTSAQKNPTAFYLCAVKTGTNTGELFFGEGSRLTVL.

CDR3 loop: CASSLGARNTDTQYF. The CDR3 coding sequence is TGCGCCAGCAGCTTGGGGGCAAGAAACACAGATACGCAGTATTTT. V and J are TRBV5-1 and TRBJ2-3; no clear D gene. CDR1 is SGHRS, CDR2 YFSETQ, per germline. The CDR3 extends over 15 amino acids. V was trimmed by 0 bases and J by 2 bases, leaving 10 bases between them.

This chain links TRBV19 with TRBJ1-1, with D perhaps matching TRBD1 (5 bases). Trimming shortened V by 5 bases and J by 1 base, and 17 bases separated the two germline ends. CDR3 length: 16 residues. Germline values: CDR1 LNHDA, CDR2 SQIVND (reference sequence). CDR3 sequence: CASSPWGGVKNTEAFF. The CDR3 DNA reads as TGTGCCAGTAGTCCCTGGGGAGGGGTTAAGAACACTGAAGCTTTCTTT.

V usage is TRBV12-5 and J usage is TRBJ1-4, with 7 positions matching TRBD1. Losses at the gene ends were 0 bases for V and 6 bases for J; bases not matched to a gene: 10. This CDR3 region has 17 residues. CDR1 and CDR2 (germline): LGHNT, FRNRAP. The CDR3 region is CASGLVRGGVLDEKLFF. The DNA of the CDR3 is TGTGCTAGTGGTTTGGTACGAGGGGGCGTGTTGGATGAAAAACTGTTTTTT.

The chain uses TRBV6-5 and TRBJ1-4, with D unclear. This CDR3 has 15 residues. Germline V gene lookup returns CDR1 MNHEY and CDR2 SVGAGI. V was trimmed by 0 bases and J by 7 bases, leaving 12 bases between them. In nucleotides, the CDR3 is TGTGCCAGCAGTTACTCGGGGAGGCGGGGTGAAAAACTGTTTTTT. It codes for CASSYSGRRGEKLFF.

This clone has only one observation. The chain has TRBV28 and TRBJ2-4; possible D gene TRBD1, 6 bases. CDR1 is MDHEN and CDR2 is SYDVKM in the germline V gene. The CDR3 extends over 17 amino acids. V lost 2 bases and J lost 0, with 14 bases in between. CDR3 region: CASSLPGTLRAKNIQYF. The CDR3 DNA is TGTGCCAGCAGTTTACCGGGGACACTACGAGCCAAAAACATTCAGTACTTC.

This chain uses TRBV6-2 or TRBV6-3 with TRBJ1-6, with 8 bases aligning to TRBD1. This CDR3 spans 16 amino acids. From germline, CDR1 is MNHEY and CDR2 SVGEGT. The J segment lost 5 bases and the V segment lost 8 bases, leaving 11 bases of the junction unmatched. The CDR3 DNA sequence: TGTGCCAGCCGCCCATCCCGGACAGGGAATAATTCACCCCTCCACTTT. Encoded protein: CASRPSRTGNNSPLHF.

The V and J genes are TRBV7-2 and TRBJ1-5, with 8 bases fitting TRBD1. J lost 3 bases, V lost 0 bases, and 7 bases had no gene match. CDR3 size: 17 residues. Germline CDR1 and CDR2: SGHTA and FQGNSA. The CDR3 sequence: CASSLAPRQGYNQPQHF. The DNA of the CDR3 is TGTGCCAGCAGCTTAGCGCCTCGACAGGGGTACAATCAGCCCCAGCATTTT.

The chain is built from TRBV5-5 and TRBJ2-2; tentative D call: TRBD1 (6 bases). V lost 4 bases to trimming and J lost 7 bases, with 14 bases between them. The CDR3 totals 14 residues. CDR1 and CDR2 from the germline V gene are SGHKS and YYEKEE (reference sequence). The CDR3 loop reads CASSQSGAGGELFF. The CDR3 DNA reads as TGTGCCAGCAGCCAGTCAGGGGCGGGCGGGGAGCTGTTTTTT.